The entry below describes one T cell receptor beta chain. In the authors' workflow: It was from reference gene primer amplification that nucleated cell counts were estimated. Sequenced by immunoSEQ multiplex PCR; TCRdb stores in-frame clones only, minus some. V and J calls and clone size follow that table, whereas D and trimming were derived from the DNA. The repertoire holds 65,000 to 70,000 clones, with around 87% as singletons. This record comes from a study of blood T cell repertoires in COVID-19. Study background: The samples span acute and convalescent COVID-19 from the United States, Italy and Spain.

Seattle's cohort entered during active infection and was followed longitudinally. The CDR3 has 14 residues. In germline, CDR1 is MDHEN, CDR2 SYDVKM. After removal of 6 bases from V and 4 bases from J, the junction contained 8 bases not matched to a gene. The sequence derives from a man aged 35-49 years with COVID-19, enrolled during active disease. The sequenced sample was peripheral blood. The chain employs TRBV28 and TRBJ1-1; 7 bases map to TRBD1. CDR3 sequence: CASRSDRVGTEAFF. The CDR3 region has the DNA TGTGCCAGCAGATCTGACAGGGTGGGCACTGAAGCTTTCTTT.